This T cell receptor (beta chain) appears in the sequencing data of a study of T-cell memory formation after mild COVID-19. The CDR3 contains 10 residues. Germline V lookup: CDR1 SEHNR, CDR2 FQNEAQ (reference sequence). V shed 6 bases and J shed 3 bases, with 3 bases lying between them. Each CDR3 protein is one row after TCRdb ran MiXCR on the 5' RACE reads. Seen here are around 110,000 distinct CDR3 sequences, 13% to 15% observed once, and the top ten hold around 40%. This rearrangement joins TRBV7-9 to TRBJ2-7; D is uncertain. Material: PBMCs or a T cell subset sorted from them (not recorded which). The source is a man aged 18-30 years who had mild COVID-19 (a few samples of this study predate the infection). Cell type and time point are not known. This CDR3 reads CASRGYEQYF. The CDR3 nucleotides are TGTGCCAGCAGAGGCTACGAGCAGTACTTC.